These 4 T cell receptor beta chains share one sample of origin, sequenced in a study of T cell repertoires in cytomegalovirus infection (dated by TCRdb to about 2019). Their specific antigens are unknown. Taken with the paper, the label for treatment or condition translates to: in vitro stimulation with specific CMV peptide epitopes to enrich CMV-specific T cells. Instrument on record: Illumina HiSeq 1500. TCRdb reprocessing: public reads trimmed at Q25 with fastp, clones called with MiXCR, in-frame beta chains kept. Entries that share a CDR3 protein sequence are merged under the most common genes and DNA. The sample records some 920,000 distinct CDR3 sequences, roughly a third of which are singletons. The ten largest clones capture about an eighth of the sample. The source material was cultured CD8+ T cells from PBMCs, sampled from culture after CMV antigen stimulation. The receptors shown here come from a human donor in good health (CMV status not recorded). Some clones in this sample may be carry-over from other donors' samples.

The V gene is TRBV7-9, the J gene TRBJ1-4; TRBD1 is a possible D gene (5 bases). V was clipped by 7 bases and J by 8 bases, with 17 bases between them. This CDR3 has 14 residues. The germline V gene has CDR1 SEHNR and CDR2 FQNEAQ (reference sequence). DNA for the CDR3: TGTGCCAGCACCGTGAGGGGTTTGGGGGAAAAACTGTTTTTT. Its translation: CASTVRGLGEKLFF.

This chain uses TRBV6-2 or TRBV6-3 with TRBJ1-1; D ambiguous. This CDR3 has 15 residues. Looked up from germline, CDR1 is MNHEY and CDR2 is SVGEGT. V gave up 6 bases and J gave up 0 bases, with 14 bases separating them. The CDR3 region has the DNA TGTGCCAGCAGGGGAGGCAGAAGGATGAACACTGAAGCTTTCTTT. Amino acid sequence: CASRGGRRMNTEAFF.

V usage is TRBV6-2 or TRBV6-3 and J usage is TRBJ2-7; 9 bases are a match to TRBD1. V shed 7 bases, J shed 5 bases, and the junction held 12 bases outside the gene matches. The CDR3 is made up of 15 amino acids. Germline-derived CDR1 and CDR2 are MNHEY and SVGEGT. CDR3 DNA: TGTGCCAGCACAGGACAGGGGCGTTTAATGAACGAGCAGTACTTC. Translation gives CASTGQGRLMNEQYF.

This chain uses TRBV11-3 with TRBJ2-3, with D hard to call. Germline V gene lookup returns CDR1 SGHNT and CDR2 YENEEA. V shed 2 bases and J shed 5 bases, with 17 bases lying between them. CDR3 length: 16 amino acids. CDR3 region: CASSLRPPHIGDTQYF. The DNA for the CDR3 is TGTGCCAGCAGCTTAAGACCTCCGCACATAGGAGATACGCAGTATTTT.